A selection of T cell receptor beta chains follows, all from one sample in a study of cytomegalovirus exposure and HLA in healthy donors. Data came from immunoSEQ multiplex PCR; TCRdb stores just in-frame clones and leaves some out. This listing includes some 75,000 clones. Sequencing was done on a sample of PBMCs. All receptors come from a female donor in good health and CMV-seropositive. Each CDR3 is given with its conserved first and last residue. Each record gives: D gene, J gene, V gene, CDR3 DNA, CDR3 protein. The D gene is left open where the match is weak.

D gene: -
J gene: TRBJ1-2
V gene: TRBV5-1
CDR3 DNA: TGCGCCAGCAGCTTGGGGATGATAGGGGACTATGGCTACACCTTC
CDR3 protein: CASSLGMIGDYGYTF

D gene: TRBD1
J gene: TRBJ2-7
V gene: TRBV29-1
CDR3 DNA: TGCAGCGTTGACGGGACAGGCGTCCACGAGCAGTACTTC
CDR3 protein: CSVDGTGVHEQYF

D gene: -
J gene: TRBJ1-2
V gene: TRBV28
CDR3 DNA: TGTGCCAGCAGTTTAGGCAGTAGGGGCTATGGCTACACCTTC
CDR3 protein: CASSLGSRGYGYTF

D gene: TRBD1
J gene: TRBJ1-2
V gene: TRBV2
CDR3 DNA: TGTGCCAGCAGTAAGACAGGGGGCTATGGCTACACCTTC
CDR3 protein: CASSKTGGYGYTF

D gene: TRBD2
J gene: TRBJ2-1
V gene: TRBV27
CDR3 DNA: TGTGCCAGCAGTTTAAGTACTAGCGGGAGTCGTGAGCAGTTCTTC
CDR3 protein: CASSLSTSGSREQFF

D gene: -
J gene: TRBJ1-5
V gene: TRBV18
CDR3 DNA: TGTGCCAGCTCACCACCGGAGGGTTCCAATCAGCCCCAGCATTTT
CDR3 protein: CASSPPEGSNQPQHF

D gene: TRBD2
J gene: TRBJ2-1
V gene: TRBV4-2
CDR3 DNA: TGTGCCAGCAGCCAAGTGGGGACTAGCGGCTTCAATGAGCAGTTCTTC
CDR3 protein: CASSQVGTSGFNEQFF

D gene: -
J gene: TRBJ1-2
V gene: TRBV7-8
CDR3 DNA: TGTGCCAGCAGCTTAGTCCCAGGGAATTATGGCTACACCTTC
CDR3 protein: CASSLVPGNYGYTF

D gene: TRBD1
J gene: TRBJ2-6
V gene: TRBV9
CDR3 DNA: TGTGCCAGCAGCGCGGGACAGGGAGTGTCCAACGTCCTGACTTTC
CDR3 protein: CASSAGQGVSNVLTF

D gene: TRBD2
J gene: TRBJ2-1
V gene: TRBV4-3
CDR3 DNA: TGCGCCAGCAGCCAAGCGGGGGGGAATTGGGATGAGCAGTTCTTC
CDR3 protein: CASSQAGGNWDEQFF

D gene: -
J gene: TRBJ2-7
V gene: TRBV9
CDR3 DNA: TGTGCCAGCAGCGTAGTCCGGCGACAGGGGAGTAGCGGGAGTTACGAGCAGTACTTC
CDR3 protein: CASSVVRRQGSSGSYEQYF

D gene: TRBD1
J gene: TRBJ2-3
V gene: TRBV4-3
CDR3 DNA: TGCGCCAGCAGCCAAGGGACAGGACGATACACAGATACGCAGTATTTT
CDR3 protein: CASSQGTGRYTDTQYF

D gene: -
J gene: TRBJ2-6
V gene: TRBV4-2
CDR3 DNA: TGTGCCAGCAGCTCACAGGTCTCTGGGGCCAACGTCCTGACTTTC
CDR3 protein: CASSSQVSGANVLTF

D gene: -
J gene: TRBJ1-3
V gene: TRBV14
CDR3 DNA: TGTGCCAGCAGCCAAGGCGCCGGGACTGAGGTGAACACCATATATTTT
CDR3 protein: CASSQGAGTEVNTIYF

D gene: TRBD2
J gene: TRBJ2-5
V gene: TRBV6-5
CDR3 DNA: TGTGCCAGCAAAGCGGGGGTGGAGACCCAGTACTTC
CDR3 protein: CASKAGVETQYF

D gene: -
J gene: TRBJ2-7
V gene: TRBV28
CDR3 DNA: TGTGCCAGCAGACTCCCCGTGGGGGGCGAGCAGTACTTC
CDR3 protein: CASRLPVGGEQYF

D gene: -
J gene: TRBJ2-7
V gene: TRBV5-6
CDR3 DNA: TGTGCCAGCAGCTTTTCGGGACTGGCCTACGAGCAGTACTTC
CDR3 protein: CASSFSGLAYEQYF

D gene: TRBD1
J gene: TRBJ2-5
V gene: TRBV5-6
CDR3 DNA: TGTGCCAGCAGCTTGCGTCCAGGGGGAGAGACCCAGTACTTC
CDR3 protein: CASSLRPGGETQYF

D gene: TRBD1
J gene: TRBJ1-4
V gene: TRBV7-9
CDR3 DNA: TGTGCCAGCAGCTTAGAATTCGGCGACAGGGACAATGAAAAACTGTTTTTT
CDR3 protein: CASSLEFGDRDNEKLFF

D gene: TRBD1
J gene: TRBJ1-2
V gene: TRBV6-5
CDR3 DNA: TGTGCCAGCAAACGGACAGGGTATGGCTACACCTTC
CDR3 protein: CASKRTGYGYTF

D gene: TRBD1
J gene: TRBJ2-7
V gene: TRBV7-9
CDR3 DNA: TGTGCCAGCAGCGAGGGACAGACCTACGAGCAGTACTTC
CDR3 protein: CASSEGQTYEQYF

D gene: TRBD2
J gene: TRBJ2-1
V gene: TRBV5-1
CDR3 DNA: TGCGCCAGCAGGGCGATCCAAGGGACTAGCGGGAGAAATGAGCAGTTCTTC
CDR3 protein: CASRAIQGTSGRNEQFF

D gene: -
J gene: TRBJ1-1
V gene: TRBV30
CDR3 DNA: TGTGCCTGTTTTGGGGGCGGGGGCGGGAGCACTGAAGCTTTCTTT
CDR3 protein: CACFGGGGGSTEAFF

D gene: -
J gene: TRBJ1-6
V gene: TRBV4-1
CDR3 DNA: TGCGCCAGCAGCCCTTCAGGGGACGGCACCCTCCACTTT
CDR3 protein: CASSPSGDGTLHF

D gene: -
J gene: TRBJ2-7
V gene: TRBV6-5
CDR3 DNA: TGTGCCAGCAGTTACTCGGAGGACGTACGGGAGCAGTACTTC
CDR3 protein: CASSYSEDVREQYF

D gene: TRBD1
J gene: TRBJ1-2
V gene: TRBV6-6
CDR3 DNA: TGTGCCAGCAGTTACCAGGGGGCGCGGGGTAATGGCTACACCTTC
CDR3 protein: CASSYQGARGNGYTF

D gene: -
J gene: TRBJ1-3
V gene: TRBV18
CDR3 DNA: TGTGCCAGCTCACCAATGGGACTGCCCTCTGGAAACACCATATATTTT
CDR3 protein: CASSPMGLPSGNTIYF

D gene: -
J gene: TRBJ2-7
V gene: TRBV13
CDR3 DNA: TGTGCCAGCAGCTTAGAGGGCCCTGGGAGCTACGAGCAGTACTTC
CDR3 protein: CASSLEGPGSYEQYF

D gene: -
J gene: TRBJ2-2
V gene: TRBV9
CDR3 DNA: TGTGCCAGCAGCTTGACTCCCGATTACACCGGGGAGCTGTTTTTT
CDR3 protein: CASSLTPDYTGELFF

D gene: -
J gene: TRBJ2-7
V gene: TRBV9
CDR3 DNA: TGTGCCAGCAGCGTAGGATCCAGCGGCTACGAGCAGTACTTC
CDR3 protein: CASSVGSSGYEQYF

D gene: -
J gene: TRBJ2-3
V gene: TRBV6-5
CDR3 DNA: TGTGCCAGCAGTTACTCGGGGGCGCCAGATACGCAGTATTTT
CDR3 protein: CASSYSGAPDTQYF

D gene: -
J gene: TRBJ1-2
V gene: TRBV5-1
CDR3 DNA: TGCGCCAGCAGCTTGGCCGCAGGTCATCCTTTTAACTATGGCTACACCTTC
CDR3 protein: CASSLAAGHPFNYGYTF

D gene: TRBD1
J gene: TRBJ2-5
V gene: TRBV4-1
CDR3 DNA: TGCGCCAGCAGCCTCCGACAGGGTAGAGAGACCCAGTACTTC
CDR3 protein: CASSLRQGRETQYF

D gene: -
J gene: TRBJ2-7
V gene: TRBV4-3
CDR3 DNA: TGCGCCAGCAGCCAAGATAGAGGGTACGAGCAGTACTTC
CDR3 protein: CASSQDRGYEQYF

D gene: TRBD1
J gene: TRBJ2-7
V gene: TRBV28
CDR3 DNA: TGTGCCAGCAATCCCGGGGACAGATACTACGAGCAGTACTTC
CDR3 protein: CASNPGDRYYEQYF

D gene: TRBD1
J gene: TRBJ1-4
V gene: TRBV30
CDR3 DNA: TGTGCCTGGAGTGACCCCCGGGACAGGGGGAATGAAAAACTGTTTTTT
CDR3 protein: CAWSDPRDRGNEKLFF

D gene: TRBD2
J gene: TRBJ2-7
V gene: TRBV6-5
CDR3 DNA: TGTGCCGTAAAGCGGGAGACTGGCGAGCAGTACTTC
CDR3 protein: CAVKRETGEQYF

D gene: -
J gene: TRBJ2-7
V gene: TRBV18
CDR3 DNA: TGTGCCAGCTCACCATCTACACAGTACGAGCAGTACTTC
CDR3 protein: CASSPSTQYEQYF

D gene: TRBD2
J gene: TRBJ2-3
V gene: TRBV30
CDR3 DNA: TGTGCCTGGAGTACGGGACTACCGAGCACAGATACGCAGTATTTT
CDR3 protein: CAWSTGLPSTDTQYF

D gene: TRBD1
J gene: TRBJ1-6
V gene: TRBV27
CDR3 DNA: TGTGCCAGCAGTTCCCAGGGGGCGGATTCACCCCTCCACTTT
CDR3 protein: CASSSQGADSPLHF

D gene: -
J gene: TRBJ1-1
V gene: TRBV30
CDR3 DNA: TGTGCCTGGAGTGTACGCGGCGGGGTGAACACTGAAGCTTTCTTT
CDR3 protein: CAWSVRGGVNTEAFF

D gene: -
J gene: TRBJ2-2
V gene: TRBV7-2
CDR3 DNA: TGTGCCAGCAGCAAAGCCCCGACACCCGCGAACACCGGGGAGCTGTTTTTT
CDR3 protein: CASSKAPTPANTGELFF

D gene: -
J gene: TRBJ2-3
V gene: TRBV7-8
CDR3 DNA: TGTGCCAGCAGCCCCTTCTCCACAGATACGCAGTATTTT
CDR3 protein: CASSPFSTDTQYF

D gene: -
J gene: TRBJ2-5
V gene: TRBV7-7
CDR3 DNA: TGTGCTAGCAGCTTAGGCAGACAAGAGACCCAGTACTTC
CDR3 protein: CASSLGRQETQYF

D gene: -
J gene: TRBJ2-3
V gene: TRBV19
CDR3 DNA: TGTGCCAGTAGTATCGAAGGCGGGACCCGCACAGATACGCAGTATTTT
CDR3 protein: CASSIEGGTRTDTQYF

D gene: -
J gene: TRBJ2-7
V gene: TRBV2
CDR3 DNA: TGTGCCAGCAGATCCCAGGGGAGTCCCTCCTACGAGCAGTACTTC
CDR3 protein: CASRSQGSPSYEQYF

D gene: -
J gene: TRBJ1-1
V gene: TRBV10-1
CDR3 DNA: TGCGCCAGCAGTCGCAAGCCCAACACTGAAGCTTTCTTT
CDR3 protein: CASSRKPNTEAFF

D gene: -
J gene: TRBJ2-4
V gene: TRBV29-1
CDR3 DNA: TGCAGCGTTGAAGATCCCCTAGCCAAAAACATTCAGTACTTC
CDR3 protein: CSVEDPLAKNIQYF

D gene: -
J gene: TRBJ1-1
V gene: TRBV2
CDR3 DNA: TGTGCCAGCAGTGAAAAACTTTGGGGGGCTGAAGCTTTCTTT
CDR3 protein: CASSEKLWGAEAFF

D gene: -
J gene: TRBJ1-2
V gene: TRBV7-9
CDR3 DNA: TGTGCCAGCAGCTTATGGGAGGAAATAGCCTATGGCTACACCTTC
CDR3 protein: CASSLWEEIAYGYTF

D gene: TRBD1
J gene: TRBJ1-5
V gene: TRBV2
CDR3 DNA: TGTGCCAGCAGTGTCGGGACAGATAGCAATCAGCCCCAGCATTTT
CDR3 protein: CASSVGTDSNQPQHF

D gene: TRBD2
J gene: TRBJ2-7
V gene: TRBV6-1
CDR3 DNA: TGTGCCAGCAGTGACCACGGGGGGGGCTCCTACGAGCAGTACTTC
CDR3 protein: CASSDHGGGSYEQYF

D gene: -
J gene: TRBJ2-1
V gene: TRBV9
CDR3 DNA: TGTGCCAGCAGCGCAGATGTTCCGGGTCGGGGGACTTACAATGAGCAGTTCTTC
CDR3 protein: CASSADVPGRGTYNEQFF

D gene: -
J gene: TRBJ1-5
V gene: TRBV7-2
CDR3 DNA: TGTGCCAGCAGCCAAGAAATACGACAGGATCCTCGTCAGCCCCAGCATTTT
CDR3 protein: CASSQEIRQDPRQPQHF

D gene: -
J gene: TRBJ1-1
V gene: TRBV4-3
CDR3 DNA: TGCGCCAGCAGCCTCGCTCTACACGGGGAAACTGAAGCTTTCTTT
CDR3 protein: CASSLALHGETEAFF